This T cell receptor (beta chain) was documented in a study of OX40 agonist ivuxolimab in advanced cancers. Produced via immunoSEQ multiplex PCR; TCRdb's table is partial and in-frame only. The sample has some 14,000 clones, about 76% seen once. Germline values: CDR1 MNHEY, CDR2 SVGAGI. V dropped 0 bases and J dropped 7 bases, with 16 bases sitting between them. The CDR3 covers 15 residues. This clone appeared a few times. The genes are TRBV6-5 and TRBJ2-7, with D perhaps matching TRBD1 or TRBD2 (5 bases each). The material sequenced was CD4+ or CD8+ T cells sorted from blood, taken in a trial of the OX40 agonist ivuxolimab. This receptor was identified in an adult with an advanced solid tumor such as melanoma, head and neck, liver or kidney cancer. The CDR3 DNA follows: TGTGCCAGCAGTTACTCGAGGGGACGCCCAGGGGAGCAGTACTTC. Its protein is CASSYSRGRPGEQYF.